Listed below are T cell receptor beta chains from one sample, sequenced in a study of shared clonotypes between healthy human individuals. The assay was immunoSEQ multiplex PCR, and TCRdb's table has in-frame clones only and misses some. The sample holds more than 2 million clones, about 95% seen once. The specimen sequenced was naive CD8+ T cells sorted from blood. Receptors were obtained from a man younger than 30 in good health. The CDR3 runs from the conserved cysteine through the conserved F or W. The D gene is left open where the match is weak. Clone size is stated in some rows and not others, as once, few, many or a class when expanded.

16	TRBV11-2	TRBD2	NA	TRBJ2-7	TGTGCCAGCAGCCAACCCCGGGCTAGCGGTACCTACGAGCAGTACTTC	CASSQPRASGTYEQYF
13	TRBV13	TRBD1	NA	TRBJ2-7	TGTGCCAGCAGTCGACAGGGAACCTACGAGCAGTACTTC	CASSRQGTYEQYF
14	TRBV19	TRBD1	NA	TRBJ2-7	TGTGCCAGTAGTCCACGGACAGGACTCTACGAGCAGTACTTC	CASSPRTGLYEQYF
16	TRBV5-1	NA	NA	TRBJ2-5	TGCGCCAGCAGCCACCCGGAGGACTCCTTCCAAGAGACCCAGTACTTC	CASSHPEDSFQETQYF
11	TRBV20-1	NA	NA	TRBJ1-1	TGCAGTGCCCACAGGGACGCTGAAGCTTTCTTT	CSAHRDAEAFF
18	TRBV5-1	NA	NA	TRBJ2-6	TGCGCCAGCAGCTTGTTACCGGGGGTAAGCTCTGGGGCCAACGTCCTGACTTTC	CASSLLPGVSSGANVLTF
14	TRBV6-1	NA	NA	TRBJ1-3	TGTGCCAGCAGTTCCGTTGGACTCGGAAACACCATATATTTT	CASSSVGLGNTIYF
13	TRBV7-9	NA	NA	TRBJ2-7	TGTGCCAGCACCCTGGGAGACTCCTACGAGCAGTACTTC	CASTLGDSYEQYF
12	TRBV19	NA	NA	TRBJ2-2	TGTGCCAGTAGTGTAAACACCGGGGAGCTGTTTTTT	CASSVNTGELFF
15	TRBV6-1	NA	NA	TRBJ1-1	TGTGCCAGCAGTGAAGCGCTTCACCGGGGCCCTGAAGCTTTCTTT	CASSEALHRGPEAFF
12	TRBV29-1	NA	NA	TRBJ1-1	TGCAGCGTTGAAATTGGGGGAACTGAAGCTTTCTTT	CSVEIGGTEAFF
13	TRBV5-6	NA	few	TRBJ1-1	TGTGCCAGCAGCTTCCCTGCGGGGTTGGAAGCTTTCTTT	CASSFPAGLEAFF
14	TRBV28	NA	NA	TRBJ2-7	TGTGCCAGCAGTTCGGGCGGAGGCTCCTACGAGCAGTACTTC	CASSSGGGSYEQYF
15	TRBV6-5	NA	NA	TRBJ1-2	TGTGCCAGCAGTTACTCATTCCGGGACAATGAGGGCTACACCTTC	CASSYSFRDNEGYTF
16	TRBV13	TRBD1	NA	TRBJ2-1	TGTGCCAGCAGCTTAGCTGACCGGGACAGTCACAATGAGCAGTTCTTC	CASSLADRDSHNEQFF
16	TRBV4-1	NA	NA	TRBJ2-5	TGCGCCAGCAGCTCAACGCCGGGACGGAACCAAGAGACCCAGTACTTC	CASSSTPGRNQETQYF
15	TRBV5-6	NA	NA	TRBJ1-5	TGTGCCAGCAGCCTCAGGGGCGCGGGCAATCAGCCCCAGCATTTT	CASSLRGAGNQPQHF
13	TRBV25-1	NA	NA	TRBJ1-2	TGTGCCAGCAGTGAATTGGGGAACTATGGCTACACCTTC	CASSELGNYGYTF
13	TRBV2	NA	NA	TRBJ2-5	TGTGCCTCAAAAGAGGTGAAGCAAGAGACCCAGTACTTC	CASKEVKQETQYF
13	TRBV6-5	TRBD2	NA	TRBJ2-1	TGTGCCAGCAGTTACGGACTAGCGGGAGAAGAGTTCTTC	CASSYGLAGEEFF
17	TRBV21-1	NA	NA	TRBJ2-5	TGTGCCAGCAGCAAAGATCCCTCCAGGGGCGGCCAAGAGACCCAGTACTTC	CASSKDPSRGGQETQYF
16	TRBV13	TRBD1	NA	TRBJ1-1	TGTGCCAGCAGCTCTCAGGGGGCCCCACTGAACACTGAAGCTTTCTTT	CASSSQGAPLNTEAFF
14	TRBV5-6	NA	NA	TRBJ2-7	TGTGCCAGCAGCTTCGGGACGAGCCCCTACGAGCAGTACTTC	CASSFGTSPYEQYF